This T cell receptor (beta chain) was identified in a study of T-cell reconstitution after alpha-beta-depleted transplantation in children. Whole-study findings and limits: A year post-transplant, T-cell counts and diversity derived mostly from newly produced T cells. The study traced high day-60 TCRbeta diversity in some patients to surviving recipient T cells and thymic progenitors. By about two months after transplant, alpha-beta T cells reportedly arose from several hundred graft clones that had expanded.

Trimming stripped 5 bases from V and 1 base from J, with 11 bases between. The CDR3 is 13 residues long. CDR1 and CDR2 (germline): DFQATT, SNEGSKA (reference sequence). Concerning this clonotype itself: Its antigen is undetermined.

A TCRbeta library incorporating unique molecular identifiers was prepared. TCRdb processed the PCR reads anew with MiXCR; each CDR3 protein has one entry. The sample yields about 580,000 distinct CDR3 sequences, under 25% seen once. Source: PBMCs, mostly from graft donor cells, taken 360 days after TCRalphabeta/CD19-depleted stem cell transplant. The source is a boy under two years old who had a stem cell transplant for acute myeloid leukemia, so the T cells may come from the graft donor. J is TRBJ1-1 and V is TRBV20-1; D not certain. The CDR3 is CSALKTANTEAFF. The DNA for the CDR3 is TGCAGTGCTCTTAAGACGGCGAACACTGAAGCTTTCTTT.